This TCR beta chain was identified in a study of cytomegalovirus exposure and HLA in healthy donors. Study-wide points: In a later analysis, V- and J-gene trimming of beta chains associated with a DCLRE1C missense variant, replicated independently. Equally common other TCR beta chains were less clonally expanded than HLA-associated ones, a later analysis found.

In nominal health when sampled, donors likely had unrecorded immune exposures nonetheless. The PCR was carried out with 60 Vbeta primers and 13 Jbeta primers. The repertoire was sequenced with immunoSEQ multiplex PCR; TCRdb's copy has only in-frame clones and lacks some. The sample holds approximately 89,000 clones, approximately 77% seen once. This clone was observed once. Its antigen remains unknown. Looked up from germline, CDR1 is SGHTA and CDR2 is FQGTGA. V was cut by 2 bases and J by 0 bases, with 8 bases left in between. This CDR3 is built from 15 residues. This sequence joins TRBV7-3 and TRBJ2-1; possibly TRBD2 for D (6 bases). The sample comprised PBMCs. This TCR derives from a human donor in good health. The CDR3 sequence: CASSLAGSSYNEQFF. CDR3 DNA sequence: TGTGCCAGCAGCTTAGCCGGGAGCTCCTACAATGAGCAGTTCTTC.